What follows are 21 T cell receptor beta chains derived from one specimen sequenced in a study of blood T cells in healthy people across ages. The authors ran a second PCR of 7 to 11 cycles using a sample-barcoded 5' primer and a J-beta primer mix. Using its own MiXCR run on the 5' RACE reads, TCRdb lists one record per CDR3 protein. The table shows around 800,000 distinct CDR3 sequences, with about 55% occurring only once. Specimen: blood. These receptors were obtained from an elderly man in good health.

The chain uses TRBV20-1 and TRBJ2-7, with TRBD2 as a possible D gene (7 bases). V was trimmed by 0 bases and J by 3 bases, leaving 12 bases between them. The CDR3 totals 14 residues. Per germline, CDR1 DFQATT and CDR2 SNEGSKA (reference sequence). The CDR3 spells CSARDKGDYYEQYF. In DNA, the CDR3 is TGCAGTGCTAGAGATAAGGGGGACTACTACGAGCAGTACTTC.

V gene TRBV9 combines with J gene TRBJ2-7, with 7 positions matching TRBD2. Germline V gene data show CDR1 as SGDLS and CDR2 as YYNGEE. V dropped 4 bases and J dropped 2; count of bases not matched to a gene: 9. The CDR3 sequence is 15 residues long. As DNA, the CDR3 is TGTGCCAGCAGCCCGAATTTAGCGGGTACCTACGAGCAGTACTTC. Encoded protein: CASSPNLAGTYEQYF.

The J gene is TRBJ1-4, the V gene TRBV28, with D unresolved. CDR1 and CDR2 (germline): MDHEN, SYDVKM. Trimming left V 6 bases short and J 5 bases short, with 13 bases between. There are 14 residues in the CDR3. The DNA of the CDR3 is TGTGCCAGCAGCCGAACAGCCCAGAATGAAAAACTGTTTTTT. It is translated as CASSRTAQNEKLFF.

V is TRBV28 and J is TRBJ1-4; 7 nucleotides match TRBD1. Germline lookup yields CDR1 MDHEN and CDR2 SYDVKM. Trimming removed 5 bases from V and 0 bases from J; junction bases left unmatched: 3. This CDR3 comprises 15 residues. The CDR3 coding sequence is TGTGCCAGCAGTGGAGGGGGCTCAACTAATGAAAAACTGTTTTTT. Protein: CASSGGGSTNEKLFF. Supplemented by reference TRBV28 and TRBJ1-4, the full variable domain reads DVKVTQSSRYLVKRTGEKVFLECVQDMDHENMFWYRQDPGLGLRLIYFSYDVKMKEKGDIPEGYSVSREKKERFSLILESASTNQTSMYLCASSGGGSTNEKLFFGSGTQLSVL.

A word on this clonotype: Mismatch with germline at one junction end may stem from a read error. The rearrangement links TRBV12-3 or TRBV12-4 to TRBJ2-7, with D possibly being TRBD1 or TRBD2 (6 bases each). The CDR3 extends over 15 amino acids. CDR3 protein: CASSFGGIPSYGQYF. The CDR3 coding sequence is TGTGCCAGCAGTTTCGGGGGCATACCCTCCTACGGGCAGTACTTC.

CDR3 DNA: TGTGCCAGCAGTACCGTAGCGGGGGCCTTCTACGAGCAGTACTTC. This sequence encodes CASSTVAGAFYEQYF. The chain joins TRBV28 to TRBJ2-7; 9 nucleotides agree with TRBD2. The CDR3 is 15 residues long. Trimming cost V 5 bases and J 3 bases; bases outside gene matches: 8. Germline V lookup: CDR1 MDHEN, CDR2 SYDVKM.

In DNA, the CDR3 is TGCAGCGTGTCTGTCACTGAAGCTTTCTTT. Translating it yields CSVSVTEAFF. The chain employs TRBV29-1 and TRBJ1-1; no clear D gene. CDR1 is SQVTM and CDR2 is ANQGSEA in the germline V gene. V shed 6 bases and J shed 4 bases, with 6 bases lying between them. The CDR3 spans 10 residues.

This clonotype has just a few counts. The V call is TRBV12-5, the J call TRBJ2-3; D is unclear. The CDR3 contains 12 residues. Germline assignment: CDR1 LGHNT and CDR2 FRNRAP. V lost 4 bases and J lost 3, with 5 bases in between. The DNA of the CDR3 is TGTGCTAGTGGTTCCACGACAGATACGCAGTATTTT. Translated: CASGSTTDTQYF.

The chain links TRBV28 to TRBJ2-7; either TRBD1 or TRBD2 may fit D (5 bases each). This CDR3 has 14 residues. The germline V and J ends were trimmed by 5 bases and 6 bases, with 17 bases remaining between them. Looked up from germline, CDR1 is MDHEN and CDR2 is SYDVKM. The DNA for the CDR3 is TGTGCCAGCAGTATACCGGGACCAAGTTCCGAGCAGTACTTC. Amino acids: CASSIPGPSSEQYF.

This clonotype has only one observation. This rearrangement joins TRBV20-1 to TRBJ2-7; D might be TRBD1 (6 bases). The CDR3 totals 14 residues. V was shortened by 0 bases and J by 2 bases, with 11 bases between the two germline ends. Germline CDR1 is DFQATT and CDR2 is SNEGSKA (reference sequence). The CDR3 DNA sequence: TGCAGTGCTAGAGATATGGACAGAGCCTACGAGCAGTACTTC. Amino acids: CSARDMDRAYEQYF.

The chain joins TRBV12-3 or TRBV12-4 to TRBJ2-2, with 7 bases fitting TRBD2. The CDR3 runs 15 residues. With 8 bases clipped from V and 7 bases from J, the junction kept 13 bases outside the gene matches. For the CDR3, the DNA is TGTGCCAGCGAGCGGGACTCCGGTATAAGCGGGGAGCTGTTTTTT. Protein: CASERDSGISGELFF.

The chain uses TRBV11-1 and TRBJ2-4; 11 nucleotides agree with TRBD2. The J call is uncertain, as TRBJ2-7 better fits the DNA end. The CDR3 extends over 16 amino acids. Looked up from germline, CDR1 is SGHAT and CDR2 is FQDESV (reference sequence). The DNA of the CDR3 is TGTGCCAGCAGCTTTTTCACCACTAGCGGGAGCTACGAGCAGTACTTC. Protein: CASSFFTTSGSYEQYF.

The rearrangement joins TRBV5-1 to TRBJ2-7, with D perhaps given as TRBD1 or TRBD2 (6 bases each). The V gene's germline CDR1 is SGHRS and CDR2 YFSETQ. V lost 0 bases, J lost 2 bases, and 9 bases lay in between. The CDR3 spans 14 residues. CDR3 sequence (DNA): TGCGCCAGCAGCTTGGATGGGGGGCCCTACGAGCAGTACTTC. It encodes CASSLDGGPYEQYF.

This clonotype was counted a few times. The chain employs TRBV11-1 and TRBJ1-1; TRBD1 aligns across 7 bases. Trimming at V came to 4 bases and at J to 6 bases, leaving 11 bases not matched to a gene. CDR1 SGHAT and CDR2 FQDESV come from the germline V gene (reference sequence). This CDR3 contains 15 residues. The CDR3 spells CASSSEQGRFAEAFF. The CDR3 nucleotides read TGTGCCAGCAGCTCGGAACAGGGGAGGTTCGCTGAAGCTTTCTTT.

The chain uses TRBV12-3 or TRBV12-4 and TRBJ2-1; 8 bases align to TRBD2. The junction had 13 bases not matched to a gene; V was cut back by 7 bases and J by 8 bases. The CDR3 contains 15 residues. CDR3: CASITGGAGVHEQFF. CDR3 nucleotides: TGTGCCAGCATCACCGGAGGAGCGGGAGTACATGAGCAGTTCTTC.

The chain recombines TRBV28 with TRBJ2-7, with D tentatively TRBD1 (6 bases). This CDR3 region has 14 residues. The germline CDR1 and CDR2 sequences are MDHEN and SYDVKM. V was cut by 6 bases and J by 2 bases, with 14 bases left in between. CDR3 DNA sequence: TGTGCCAGCAGCCCGACAGGCCCCGCCTACGAGCAGTACTTC. Encoded protein: CASSPTGPAYEQYF.

This clonotype was seen a few times. The J gene is TRBJ2-1, the V gene TRBV7-2; D may be TRBD2 (6 bases). V gave up 1 base and J gave up 6 bases, with 13 bases separating them. Germline V gives CDR1 SGHTA, CDR2 FQGNSA. This CDR3 comprises 15 residues. The CDR3 loop is CASSLGAEGLNEQFF. CDR3 nucleotide sequence: TGTGCCAGCAGCTTAGGAGCGGAGGGCCTCAATGAGCAGTTCTTC.

The rearrangement links TRBV30 to TRBJ2-7; D is perhaps TRBD1 or TRBD2 (5 bases each). CDR1 and CDR2 from the germline V gene are GTSNPN and SVGIG (reference sequence). The V end was cut by 3 bases, the J end by 3 bases, with 21 bases between. This CDR3 spans 16 amino acids. In nucleotides, the CDR3 is TGTGCCTGGAGCGGCCTCCGGCCAGGGACCCTCTACGAGCAGTACTTC. This encodes CAWSGLRPGTLYEQYF.

This clonotype was recorded only once. V gene TRBV27 combines with J gene TRBJ2-2, with a possible D match to TRBD2 (5 bases). V lost 7 bases to trimming and J lost 3 bases, with 15 bases between them. CDR1 is MNHEY and CDR2 is SMNVEV in the germline V gene (reference sequence). The CDR3 extends over 15 amino acids. The CDR3 loop reads CASTRGWGYTGELFF. The CDR3 DNA sequence: TGTGCCAGCACCAGAGGGTGGGGATACACCGGGGAGCTGTTTTTT.

This clonotype was detected only a few times. This rearrangement joins TRBV21-1 to TRBJ2-7; the tabulated D call, TRBD2, remains unverified against the DNA. TRBV21-1 represents a pseudogene. The CDR3 is made up of 18 amino acids. CDR3 nucleotide sequence: TGTGCCAGCAGCAAAGTTCCCGGGACTAGCGGGAGCTTGGGCGAGCAGTACTTC. As protein: CASSKVPGTSGSLGEQYF.

This clonotype came up a few times. The rearrangement links TRBV18 to TRBJ1-6; D is undetermined. V lost 4 bases to trimming and J lost 8 bases, with 12 bases between them. The CDR3 loop spans 14 amino acids. CDR1 and CDR2 from the germline V gene are KGHSH and LQKENI. This CDR3 reads CASSLGPQDSPLHF. CDR3 DNA sequence: TGTGCCAGCTCACTCGGGCCCCAGGATTCACCCCTCCACTTT.